This TCR beta chain was captured by sequencing in a study of read filtering for tumor transcriptome and immune sequencing. Overall study context: TCR-mapped reads were about 3.5 to 11 million with IR-seq versus about 85 to 1273 with RNA-seq.

Comment on this clonotype: Antigen unknown. A much more abundant neighbour one base away suggests this may be a read error.

The library was built from 400 ng RNA with molecular barcoded adaptors for alpha/delta and beta/gamma chains. Using its own MiXCR run on the reads, TCRdb lists one record per CDR3 protein. The table shows fewer than 150,000 distinct CDR3 sequences, with under 15% occurring only once. This CDR3 comprises 14 residues. Germline CDR1 is SNHLY and CDR2 is FYNNEI. General observations from the study: Roughly 80% of IR-seq clonotypes had one read, totaling about 3.5% of reads; RNA-seq: about 74% and 41%.

Sequencing input: a population of CD138-negative cells sorted from bone marrow. V and J are TRBV2 and TRBJ1-2; perhaps TRBD1 as D (6 bases). This TCR came from a donor at least 40 years old with multiple myeloma. The CDR3 sequence: CASSEMGGDYGSTF. The CDR3 region has the DNA TGTGCCAGCAGTGAAATGGGGGGCGACTATGGCTCCACCTTC.